This TCR beta chain was profiled in a study of cytomegalovirus exposure and HLA in healthy donors. Study-level information: A preliminary data release comprised tens of millions of unique TCRs obtained from HLA-typed donors.

Primers: 60 Vbeta forward and 13 Jbeta reverse. Assay used: immunoSEQ multiplex PCR; TCRdb lists only in-frame clones, some missing. Among approximately 93,000 clones, about 79% were seen once, and the ten largest hold approximately 3.9%. Findings and limits, study-wide: HLA-A and HLA-B allele assignments for most subjects were reportedly predicted accurately using TCR beta sequences.

In the case of this clone: The antigen is undetermined. Other nucleotide sequences from this sample produce the same CDR3.

The sequence came from a man aged 50 to 60 in good health and CMV-seronegative. Sequenced sample: PBMCs.

The CDR3 sequence: CASSEPTGNTIYF. The CDR3 nucleotides are TGTGCCAGCAGTGAACCGACAGGGAACACCATATATTTT. V usage is TRBV6-4 and J usage is TRBJ1-3; TRBD1 matches at 7 bases. CDR3 length equals 13 residues. CDR1 and CDR2 from the germline V gene are MRHNA and SNTAGT. Losses at the gene ends were 3 bases for V and 7 bases for J; bases not matched to a gene: 3.